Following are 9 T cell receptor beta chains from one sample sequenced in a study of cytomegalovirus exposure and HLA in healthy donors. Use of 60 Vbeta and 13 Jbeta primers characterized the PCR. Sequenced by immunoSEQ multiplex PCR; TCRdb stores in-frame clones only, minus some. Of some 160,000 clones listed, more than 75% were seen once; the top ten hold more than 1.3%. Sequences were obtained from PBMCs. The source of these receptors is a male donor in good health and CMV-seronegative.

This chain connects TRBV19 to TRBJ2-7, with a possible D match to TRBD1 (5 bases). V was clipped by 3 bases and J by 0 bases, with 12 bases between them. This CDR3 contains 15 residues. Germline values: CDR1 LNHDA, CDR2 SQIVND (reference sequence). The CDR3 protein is CASSIGQGSSYEQYF. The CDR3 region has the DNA TGTGCCAGTAGTATTGGGCAGGGAAGCTCCTACGAGCAGTACTTC.

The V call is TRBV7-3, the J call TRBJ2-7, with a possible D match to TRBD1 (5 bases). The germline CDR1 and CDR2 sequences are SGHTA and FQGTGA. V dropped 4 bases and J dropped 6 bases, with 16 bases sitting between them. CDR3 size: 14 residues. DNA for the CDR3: TGTGCCAGCAGCTCGCGCAGGGTAAGTCGCGAGCAGTACTTC. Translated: CASSSRRVSREQYF.

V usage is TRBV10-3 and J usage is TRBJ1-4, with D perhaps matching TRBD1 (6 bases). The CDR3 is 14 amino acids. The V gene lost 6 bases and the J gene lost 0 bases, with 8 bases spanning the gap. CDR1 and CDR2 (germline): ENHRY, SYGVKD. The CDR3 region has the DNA TGTGCCATCAGCGGACAGTCAACTAATGAAAAACTGTTTTTT. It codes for CAISGQSTNEKLFF.

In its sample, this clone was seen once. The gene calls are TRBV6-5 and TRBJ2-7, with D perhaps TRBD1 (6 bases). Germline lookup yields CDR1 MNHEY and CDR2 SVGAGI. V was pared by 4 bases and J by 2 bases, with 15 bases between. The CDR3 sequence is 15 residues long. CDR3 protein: CASSFTGTPTYEQYF. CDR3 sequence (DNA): TGTGCCAGCAGTTTCACCGGGACACCGACCTACGAGCAGTACTTC.

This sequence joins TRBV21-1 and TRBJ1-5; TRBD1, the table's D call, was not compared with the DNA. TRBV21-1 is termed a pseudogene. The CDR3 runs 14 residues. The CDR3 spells CASSTDNINQPQHF. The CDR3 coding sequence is TGTGCCAGCAGCACGGACAACATCAATCAGCCCCAGCATTTT.

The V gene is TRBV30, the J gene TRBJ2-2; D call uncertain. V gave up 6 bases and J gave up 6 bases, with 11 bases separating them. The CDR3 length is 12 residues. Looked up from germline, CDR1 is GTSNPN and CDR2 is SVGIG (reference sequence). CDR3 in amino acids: CACVPLSGELFF. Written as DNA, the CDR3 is TGTGCCTGCGTTCCCCTGTCCGGGGAGCTGTTTTTT.

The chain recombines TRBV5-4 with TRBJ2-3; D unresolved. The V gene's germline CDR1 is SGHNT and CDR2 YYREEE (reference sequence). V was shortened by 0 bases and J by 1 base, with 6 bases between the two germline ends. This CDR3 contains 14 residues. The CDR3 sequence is CASSLAVGTDTQYF. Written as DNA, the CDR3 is TGTGCCAGCAGCTTGGCTGTAGGCACAGATACGCAGTATTTT.

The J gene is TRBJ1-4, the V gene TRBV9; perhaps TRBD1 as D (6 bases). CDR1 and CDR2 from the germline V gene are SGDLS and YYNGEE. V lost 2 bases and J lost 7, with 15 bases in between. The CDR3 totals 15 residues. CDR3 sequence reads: CASSVEQGEGEKLFF. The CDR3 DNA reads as TGTGCCAGCAGCGTCGAACAGGGAGAAGGTGAAAAACTGTTTTTT.

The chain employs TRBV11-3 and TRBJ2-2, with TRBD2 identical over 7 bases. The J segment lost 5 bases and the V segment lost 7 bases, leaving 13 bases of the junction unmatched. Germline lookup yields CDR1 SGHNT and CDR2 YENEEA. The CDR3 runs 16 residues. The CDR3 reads CASTSGQGRDTGELFF. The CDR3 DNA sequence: TGTGCCAGCACGTCAGGACAAGGGAGGGATACCGGGGAGCTGTTTTTT. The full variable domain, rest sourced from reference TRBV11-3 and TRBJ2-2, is EAGVVQSPRYKIIEKKQPVAFWCNPISGHNTLYWYLQNLGQGPELLIRYENEEAVDDSQLPKDRFSAERLKGVDSTLKIQPAELGDSAVYLCASTSGQGRDTGELFFGEGSRLTVL.